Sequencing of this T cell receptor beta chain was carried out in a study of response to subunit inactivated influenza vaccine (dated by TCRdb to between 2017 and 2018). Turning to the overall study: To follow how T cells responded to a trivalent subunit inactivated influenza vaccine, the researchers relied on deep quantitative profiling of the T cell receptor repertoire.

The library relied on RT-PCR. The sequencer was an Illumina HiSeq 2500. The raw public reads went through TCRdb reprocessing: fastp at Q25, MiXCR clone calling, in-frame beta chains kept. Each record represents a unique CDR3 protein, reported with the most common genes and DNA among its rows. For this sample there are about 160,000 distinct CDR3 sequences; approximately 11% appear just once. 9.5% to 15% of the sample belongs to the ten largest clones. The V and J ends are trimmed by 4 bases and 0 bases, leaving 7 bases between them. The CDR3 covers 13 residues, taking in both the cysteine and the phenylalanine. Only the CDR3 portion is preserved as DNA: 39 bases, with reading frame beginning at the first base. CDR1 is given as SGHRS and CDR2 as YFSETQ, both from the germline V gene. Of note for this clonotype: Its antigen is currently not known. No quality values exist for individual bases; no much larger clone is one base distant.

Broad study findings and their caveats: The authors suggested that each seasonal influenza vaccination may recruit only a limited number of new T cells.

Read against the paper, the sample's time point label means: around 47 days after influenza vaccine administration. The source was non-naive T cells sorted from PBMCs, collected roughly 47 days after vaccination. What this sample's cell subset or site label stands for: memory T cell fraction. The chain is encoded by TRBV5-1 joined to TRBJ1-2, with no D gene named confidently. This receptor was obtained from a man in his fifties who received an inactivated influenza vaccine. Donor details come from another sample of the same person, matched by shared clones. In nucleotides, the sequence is TGCGCCAGCAGCATAGATTCTAACTATGGCTACACCTTC. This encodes CASSIDSNYGYTF.